A single sample is the source of the 14 T cell receptor beta chains below, sequenced in a study of cytomegalovirus exposure and HLA in healthy donors. The PCR contained 60 Vbeta and 13 Jbeta primers. Sequencing was performed with immunoSEQ multiplex PCR; in TCRdb, only in-frame clones are kept and a portion is missing. Altogether about 92,000 clones are present, 70% to 90% being singletons, with the ten largest covering 5.6%. The sequencing sample was made of PBMCs. Receptor source: a woman aged 18-35 years in good health and CMV-seropositive.

A single count supports this clone. CDR3: CASSAMDRQQYF. As DNA, the CDR3 is TGTGCCAGCAGTGCAATGGACAGGCAGCAGTACTTC. This rearrangement joins TRBV6-5 to TRBJ2-7; 7 bases match TRBD1. This CDR3 region has 12 residues. In germline, CDR1 is MNHEY, CDR2 SVGAGI. The V segment lost 5 bases and the J segment 8 bases; nucleotides outside the gene matches: 6.

The chain is built from TRBV29-1 and TRBJ2-3; D is undetermined. Germline-derived CDR1 and CDR2 are SQVTM and ANQGSEA. The V end lost 3 bases, the J end lost 4 bases, and 5 bases lay between the germline ends. The CDR3 is 11 amino acids. CDR3 sequence (DNA): TGCAGCGTTGATGTCGCAGATACGCAGTATTTT. It specifies CSVDVADTQYF.

The chain recombines TRBV4-1 with TRBJ1-2; unclear D gene. Germline V gene lookup returns CDR1 MGHRA and CDR2 YSYEKL. The germline V and J ends were trimmed by 0 bases and 3 bases, with 14 bases remaining between them. CDR3 length: 16 amino acids. CDR3 coding DNA: TGCGCCAGCAGCCAAGATTGGTGGAGGGAGGACTATGGCTACACCTTC. It specifies CASSQDWWREDYGYTF.

The gene calls are TRBV13 and TRBJ2-1; 7 bases fit TRBD1. Trimming removed 6 bases from V and 3 bases from J; junction bases left unmatched: 11. The CDR3 contains 16 residues. Germline lookup yields CDR1 PRHDT and CDR2 FYEKMQ (reference sequence). In DNA, the CDR3 is TGTGCCAGCAGGACAAGAACGGGACAGTTCTACAATGAGCAGTTCTTC. It translates to CASRTRTGQFYNEQFF.

The genes are TRBV5-6 and TRBJ1-4, with 9 bases matching TRBD1. Germline CDR1 reads SGHDT; CDR2 reads YYEEEE. V shed 0 bases and J 8 bases; nucleotides not matched to a gene: 8. There are 16 residues in the CDR3. The CDR3 coding sequence is TGTGCCAGCAGCTTGGCGGGACAGGGCGTTTGGGAAAAACTGTTTTTT. It specifies CASSLAGQGVWEKLFF.

V and J are TRBV11-2 and TRBJ2-1; 7 bases fit TRBD2. This CDR3 contains 18 residues. CDR1 SGHAT and CDR2 FQNNGV come from the germline V gene. V gave up 2 bases and J gave up 2 bases; unmatched junction bases: 12. CDR3 coding DNA: TGTGCCAGCAGCTTATATGTCAGCGGGACCGTAGCCTACAATGAGCAGTTCTTC. Translation: CASSLYVSGTVAYNEQFF.

V and J are TRBV7-8 and TRBJ1-1; no clear D gene. With 5 bases removed from V and 4 bases from J, the gap between germline ends came to 14 bases. CDR3 length equals 14 residues. Looked up from germline, CDR1 is SGHVS and CDR2 is FQNEAQ. The CDR3 nucleotides are TGTGCCAGCAGCCCGGGAGTGGTGGGCACTGAAGCTTTCTTT. This codes for CASSPGVVGTEAFF.

V gene TRBV4-1 combines with J gene TRBJ2-7; 10 bases agree with TRBD1. In germline, CDR1 is MGHRA, CDR2 YSYEKL. The CDR3 totals 15 residues. Trimming at V came to 3 bases and at J to 5 bases, leaving 7 bases not matched to a gene. The CDR3 sequence: CASSQASGTGDEQYF. The CDR3 bases are TGCGCCAGCAGCCAGGCATCCGGGACAGGGGACGAGCAGTACTTC.

The chain is built from TRBV7-9 and TRBJ2-5, with 10 bases lining up with TRBD1. Trimming cost V 4 bases and J 8 bases; bases outside gene matches: 4. The CDR3 loop spans 13 amino acids. Germline V lookup: CDR1 SEHNR, CDR2 FQNEAQ (reference sequence). In nucleotides, the CDR3 is TGTGCCAGCAGCTCCGGGACAGGGGACACCCAGTACTTC. Its translation: CASSSGTGDTQYF.

The chain uses TRBV10-1 and TRBJ2-7, with 8 bases fitting TRBD1. The CDR3 length is 15 residues. Germline V gene data show CDR1 as WNHNN and CDR2 as SYGVQD (reference sequence). V lost 2 bases and J lost 5; bases outside the gene matches: 8. This chain's CDR3 is CASSEGRQGINEQYF. As DNA, the CDR3 is TGCGCCAGCAGTGAGGGACGACAGGGGATTAACGAGCAGTACTTC.

The rearrangement uses TRBV25-1 and TRBJ1-4; D gene ambiguous. V was pared by 2 bases and J by 0 bases, with 16 bases between. The V gene's germline CDR1 is MGHDK and CDR2 SYGVNS. CDR3 length: 18 amino acids. CDR3 nucleotides: TGTGCCAGCAGTGAAAGCGGGGTTTGGGCCGCAACTAATGAAAAACTGTTTTTT. Translation gives CASSESGVWAATNEKLFF.

This sequence joins TRBV4-2 and TRBJ1-3, with D possibly matching TRBD1 (6 bases). The CDR3 runs to 17 residues. V was trimmed by 4 bases and J by 2 bases, leaving 18 bases between them. Germline values: CDR1 LGHNA, CDR2 YNFKEQ. The CDR3 coding sequence is TGTGCCAGCAGCCGACCGGGCTCGGGACAAGCTGGAAACACCATATATTTT. It codes for CASSRPGSGQAGNTIYF.

This chain connects TRBV9 to TRBJ1-1; TRBD1 might be the D (6 bases). The CDR3 totals 14 residues. V dropped 3 bases and J dropped 2 bases, with 11 bases sitting between them. The V gene's germline CDR1 is SGDLS and CDR2 YYNGEE. CDR3 nucleotides: TGTGCCAGCAGCGCCGGACAGCTAAACACTGAAGCTTTCTTT. This sequence encodes CASSAGQLNTEAFF.

This chain links TRBV6-5 with TRBJ2-1; TRBD2 agrees at 12 bases. V gave up 5 bases and J gave up 13 bases; unmatched junction bases: 3. Per germline, CDR1 MNHEY and CDR2 SVGAGI. This CDR3 has 12 amino acids. In nucleotides, the CDR3 is TGTGCCAGCAGTAGACTAGCGGGAGTTCAGTTCTTC. Translating gives CASSRLAGVQFF.